This T cell receptor beta chain stems from a study of blood T cell repertoires in COVID-19. Some clones are missing from TCRdb's copy, which holds only in-frame ones; the method was immunoSEQ multiplex PCR. The repertoire includes some 150,000 clones, about 90% of them detected once, and about 4.1% sits in the top ten. This clonotype originated in a woman aged 55-69 years with active or convalescent COVID-19. The source material was peripheral blood.

The CDR3 coding sequence is TGTGCCAGCAGCTTAGATGCAGGGGAAGGGAAAAACATTCAGTACTTC. Translation gives CASSLDAGEGKNIQYF. The V gene is TRBV11-3, the J gene TRBJ2-4, with a possible D match to TRBD1 (6 bases). The ends were cut back, 0 bases at V and 4 bases at J, with 13 bases in the middle. CDR1 is SGHNT and CDR2 is YENEEA in the germline V gene. The CDR3 spans 16 residues.